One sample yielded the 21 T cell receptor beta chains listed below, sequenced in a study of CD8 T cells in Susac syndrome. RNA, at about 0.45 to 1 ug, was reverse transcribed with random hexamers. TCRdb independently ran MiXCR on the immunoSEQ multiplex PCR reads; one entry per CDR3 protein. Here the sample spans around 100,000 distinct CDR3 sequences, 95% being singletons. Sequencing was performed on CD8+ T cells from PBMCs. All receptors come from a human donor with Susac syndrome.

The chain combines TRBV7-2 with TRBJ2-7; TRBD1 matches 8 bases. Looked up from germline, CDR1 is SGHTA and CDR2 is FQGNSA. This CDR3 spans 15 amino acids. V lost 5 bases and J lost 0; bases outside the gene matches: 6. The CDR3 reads CASSPQGASSYEQYF. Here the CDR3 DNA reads TGTGCCAGCAGCCCCCAGGGGGCCAGCTCCTACGAGCAGTACTTC.

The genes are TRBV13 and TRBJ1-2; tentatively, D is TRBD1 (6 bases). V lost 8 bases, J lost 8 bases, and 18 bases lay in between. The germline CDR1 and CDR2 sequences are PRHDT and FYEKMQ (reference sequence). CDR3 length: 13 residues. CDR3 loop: CASQIQGFGGYTF. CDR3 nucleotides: TGTGCCAGCCAGATACAGGGATTTGGAGGCTACACCTTC.

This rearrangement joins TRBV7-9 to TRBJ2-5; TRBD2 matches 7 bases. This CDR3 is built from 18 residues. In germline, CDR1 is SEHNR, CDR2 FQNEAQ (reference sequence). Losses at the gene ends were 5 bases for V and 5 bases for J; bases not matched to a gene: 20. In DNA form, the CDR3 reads TGTGCCAGCAGCCTTGGGAGGGCGGGAGAACCGGTGGAGGAGACCCAGTACTTC. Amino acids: CASSLGRAGEPVEETQYF.

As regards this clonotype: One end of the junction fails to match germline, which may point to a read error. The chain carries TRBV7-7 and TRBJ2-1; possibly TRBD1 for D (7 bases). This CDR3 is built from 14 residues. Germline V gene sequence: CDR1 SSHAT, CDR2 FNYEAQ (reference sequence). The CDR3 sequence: CASSLGQGEVRQFF. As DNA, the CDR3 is TGTGCTAGCAGCTTGGGCCAGGGGGAGGTACGGCAGTTCTTC.

CDR3 bases: TGCGCCAGCAGCCAAGATCAAGGGACTAGCGGGTTTACGATTCAGTACTTC. It yields the protein CASSQDQGTSGFTIQYF. V gene TRBV4-1 combines with J gene TRBJ2-4; 12 bases fit TRBD2. Germline values: CDR1 MGHRA, CDR2 YSYEKL. This CDR3 contains 17 residues. V lost 0 bases, J lost 10 bases, and 10 bases stayed unmatched.

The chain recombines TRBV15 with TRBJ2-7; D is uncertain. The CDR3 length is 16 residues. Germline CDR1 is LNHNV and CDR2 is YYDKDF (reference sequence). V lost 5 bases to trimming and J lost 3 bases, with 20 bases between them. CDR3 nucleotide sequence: TGTGCCACCAGCGCGCACTCAACGGACGGGCGCTACGAGCAGTACTTC. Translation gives CATSAHSTDGRYEQYF.

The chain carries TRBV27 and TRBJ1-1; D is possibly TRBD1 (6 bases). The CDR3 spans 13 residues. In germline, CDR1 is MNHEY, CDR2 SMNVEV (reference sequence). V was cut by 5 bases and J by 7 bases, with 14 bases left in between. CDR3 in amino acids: CASSRQEVNEAFF. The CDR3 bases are TGTGCCAGCAGTAGACAGGAAGTTAATGAAGCTTTCTTT.

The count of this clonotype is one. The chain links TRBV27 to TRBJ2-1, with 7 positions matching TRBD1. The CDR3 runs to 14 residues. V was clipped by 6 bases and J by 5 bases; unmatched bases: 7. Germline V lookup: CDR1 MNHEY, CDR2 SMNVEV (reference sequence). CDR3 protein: CASSPGGRNNEQFF. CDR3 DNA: TGTGCCAGCAGCCCAGGGGGAAGAAACAATGAGCAGTTCTTC.

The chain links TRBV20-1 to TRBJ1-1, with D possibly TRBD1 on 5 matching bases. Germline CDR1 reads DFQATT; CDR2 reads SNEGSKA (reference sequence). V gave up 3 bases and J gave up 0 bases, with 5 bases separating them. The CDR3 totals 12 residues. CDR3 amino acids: CSASRVNTEAFF. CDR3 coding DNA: TGCAGTGCTAGCAGGGTGAACACTGAAGCTTTCTTT.

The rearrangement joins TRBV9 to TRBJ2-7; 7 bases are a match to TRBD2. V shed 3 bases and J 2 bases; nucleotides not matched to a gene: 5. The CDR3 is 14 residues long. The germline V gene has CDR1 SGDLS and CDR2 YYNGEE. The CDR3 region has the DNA TGTGCCAGCAGCGCCGCCGGGACTACCTACGAGCAGTACTTC. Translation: CASSAAGTTYEQYF.

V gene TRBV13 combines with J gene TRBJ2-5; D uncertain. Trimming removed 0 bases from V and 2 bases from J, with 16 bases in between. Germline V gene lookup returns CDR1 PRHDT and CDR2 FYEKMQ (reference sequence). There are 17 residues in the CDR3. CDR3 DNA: TGTGCCAGCAGCTTAGGCCCTGGAGAAGTGGCGCAAGAGACCCAGTACTTC. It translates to CASSLGPGEVAQETQYF.

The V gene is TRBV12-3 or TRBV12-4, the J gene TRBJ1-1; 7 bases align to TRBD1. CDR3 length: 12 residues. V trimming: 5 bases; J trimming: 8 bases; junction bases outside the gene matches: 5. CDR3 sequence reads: CASSRGDSEAFF. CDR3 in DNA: TGTGCCAGCAGTAGGGGGGACAGCGAAGCTTTCTTT.

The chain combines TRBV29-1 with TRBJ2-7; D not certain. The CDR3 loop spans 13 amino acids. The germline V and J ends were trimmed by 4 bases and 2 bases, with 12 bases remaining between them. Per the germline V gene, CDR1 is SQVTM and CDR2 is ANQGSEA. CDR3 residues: CSVGGMFTYEQYF. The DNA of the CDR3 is TGCAGCGTTGGGGGTATGTTTACCTACGAGCAGTACTTC.

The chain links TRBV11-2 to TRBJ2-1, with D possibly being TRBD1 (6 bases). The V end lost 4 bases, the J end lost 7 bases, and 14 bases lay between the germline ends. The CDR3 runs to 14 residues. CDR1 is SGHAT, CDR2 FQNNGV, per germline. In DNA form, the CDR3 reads TGTGCCAGCAGCTCCACAGGGAAAGGGAATGAGCAGTTCTTC. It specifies CASSSTGKGNEQFF.

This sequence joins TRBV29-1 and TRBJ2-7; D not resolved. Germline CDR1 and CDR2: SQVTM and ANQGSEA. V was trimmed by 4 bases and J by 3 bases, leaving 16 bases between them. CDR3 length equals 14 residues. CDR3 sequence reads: CSVVIGILGYEQYF. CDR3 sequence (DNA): TGCAGCGTTGTAATAGGGATCCTAGGCTACGAGCAGTACTTC.

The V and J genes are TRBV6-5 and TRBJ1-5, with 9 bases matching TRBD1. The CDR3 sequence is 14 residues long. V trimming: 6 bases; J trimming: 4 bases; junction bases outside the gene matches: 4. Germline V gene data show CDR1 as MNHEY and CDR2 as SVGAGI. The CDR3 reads CASSTGQGNQPQHF. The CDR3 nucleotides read TGTGCCAGCAGCACGGGACAGGGTAATCAGCCCCAGCATTTT.

The chain's CDR3 is CASSGNNEQFF. CDR3 DNA: TGCGCCAGCAGTGGGAACAATGAGCAGTTCTTC. The chain is built from TRBV5-1 and TRBJ2-1; D unclear. This CDR3 region has 11 residues. The V end was cut by 5 bases, the J end by 5 bases, with 5 bases between. Germline V CDR1 and CDR2: SGHRS, YFSETQ.

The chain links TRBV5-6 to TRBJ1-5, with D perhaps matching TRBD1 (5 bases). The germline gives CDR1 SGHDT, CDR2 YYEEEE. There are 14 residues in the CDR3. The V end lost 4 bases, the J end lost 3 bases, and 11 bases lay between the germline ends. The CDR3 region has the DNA TGTGCCAGCAGCCGGGACGGGGACAATCAGCCCCAGCATTTT. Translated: CASSRDGDNQPQHF.

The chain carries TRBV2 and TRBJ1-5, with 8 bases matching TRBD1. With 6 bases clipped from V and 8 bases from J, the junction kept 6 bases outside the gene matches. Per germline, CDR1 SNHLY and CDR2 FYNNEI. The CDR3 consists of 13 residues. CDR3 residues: CASRGSTGEPQHF. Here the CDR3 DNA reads TGTGCCAGCAGGGGCTCGACAGGGGAGCCCCAGCATTTT.

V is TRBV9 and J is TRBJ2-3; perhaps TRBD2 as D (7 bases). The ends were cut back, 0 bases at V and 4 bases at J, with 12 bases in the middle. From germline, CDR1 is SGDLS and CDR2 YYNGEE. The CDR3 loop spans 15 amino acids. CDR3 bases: TGTGCCAGCAGCGTAGGAGGGGGGGCCCCAGATACGCAGTATTTT. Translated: CASSVGGGAPDTQYF.

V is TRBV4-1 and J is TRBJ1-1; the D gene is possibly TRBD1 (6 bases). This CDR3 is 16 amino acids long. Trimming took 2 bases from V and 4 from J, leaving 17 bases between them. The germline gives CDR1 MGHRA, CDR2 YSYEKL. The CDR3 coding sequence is TGCGCCAGCAGCCAACAGCCAGGGGTTTTGGGCACTGAAGCTTTCTTT. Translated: CASSQQPGVLGTEAFF.